One sample yielded the 27 T cell receptor beta chains listed below, sequenced in a study of CD8+CD57+ T cells in acquired aplastic anemia. The study profiled TCR beta VDJ and CDR3 using genomic DNA as template. Via MiXCR, TCRdb re-called the reads, giving one row per CDR3 protein. The sample comprises some 290,000 distinct CDR3 sequences, roughly 50% of which are singletons, and roughly 8% rests with the top ten. The sequencing input was sorted CD4+, CD8+, or CD8+CD57+ T cells (not recorded which) from PBMCs. These receptors all stem from a human donor with severe aplastic anemia or a healthy control (not recorded which).

This chain connects TRBV25-1 to TRBJ2-7; perhaps TRBD2 as D (6 bases). Germline CDR1 MGHDK, CDR2 SYGVNS. The CDR3 spans 15 residues. V dropped 3 bases and J dropped 5 bases, with 17 bases sitting between them. CDR3 DNA: TGTGCCAGCAGTGATCCTGGGGGGAGCCCCCACGAGCAGTACTTC. Protein product: CASSDPGGSPHEQYF.

The rearrangement links TRBV15 to TRBJ1-1; D call uncertain. Trimming cost V 1 base and J 2 bases, with 8 bases left between them. Looked up from germline, CDR1 is LNHNV and CDR2 is YYDKDF (reference sequence). This CDR3 comprises 14 residues. The CDR3 bases are TGTGCCACCAGCAGAGTGGGTGGAAACACTGAAGCTTTCTTT. Translated, it gives CATSRVGGNTEAFF. The full variable domain, in which reference TRBV15 and TRBJ1-1 provide the parts outside the CDR3, is DAMVIQNPRYQVTQFGKPVTLSCSQTLNHNVMYWYQQKSSQAPKLLFHYYDKDFNNEADTPDNFQSRRPNTSFCFLDIRSPGLGDTAMYLCATSRVGGNTEAFFGQGTRLTVV.

The chain recombines TRBV18 with TRBJ1-1; no clear D gene. Trimming left V 2 bases short and J 3 bases short, with 16 bases between. Germline lookup yields CDR1 KGHSH and CDR2 LQKENI. This CDR3 region has 16 residues. CDR3 bases: TGTGCCAGCTCACCAGGGGTTCTCGCGGTAGACACTGAAGCTTTCTTT. It encodes CASSPGVLAVDTEAFF.

This chain connects TRBV7-2 to TRBJ2-7, with D perhaps TRBD1 (5 bases). This CDR3 is 16 amino acids long. The germline gives CDR1 SGHTA, CDR2 FQGNSA. V lost 4 bases, J lost 0 bases, and 16 bases lay in between. The CDR3 here is CASSSLTASYSYEQYF. In DNA, the CDR3 is TGTGCCAGCAGCTCCCTGACAGCCTCCTACTCCTACGAGCAGTACTTC.

Note on this clonotype: Being one base from a much bigger clone, this may be a read error. The chain combines TRBV3-1 with TRBJ1-3, with D hard to call. Germline V CDR1 and CDR2: LGHDT, YNNKEL (reference sequence). CDR3 size: 13 residues. The CDR3 reads CASSGNAGNTIHF. The CDR3 nucleotides are TGTGCCAGCAGTGGGAACGCTGGAAACACCATACATTTT. The variable domain in full, completed from reference TRBV3-1 and TRBJ1-3, reads DTAVSQTPKYLVTQMGNDKSIKCEQNLGHDTMYWYKQDSKKFLKIMFSYNNKELIINETVPNRFSPKSPDKAHLNLHINSLELGDSAVYFCASSGNAGNTIHFGEGSWLTVV.

Of note for this clonotype: The CDR3 carries no conserved terminal phenylalanine or tryptophan, so it likely arises from a read error. V gene TRBV15 combines with J gene TRBJ2-5, with 11 bases identical to TRBD2. V was clipped by 0 bases and J by 1 base; unmatched bases: 13. The CDR3 is 20 amino acids. Per the germline V gene, CDR1 is LNHNV and CDR2 is YYDKDF (reference sequence). The CDR3 here is CATSRDRETSGIWVQETQYY. Here the CDR3 DNA reads TGTGCCACCAGCAGAGATAGGGAGACTAGCGGGATATGGGTCCAAGAGACCCAGTACTAC.

This sequence joins TRBV7-9 and TRBJ2-1; TRBD2 matches at 7 bases. Germline CDR1 and CDR2: SEHNR and FQNEAQ (reference sequence). Trimming at V came to 5 bases and at J to 4 bases, leaving 8 bases not matched to a gene. This CDR3 spans 15 amino acids. The CDR3 loop reads CASSPYSGPYNEQFF. CDR3 nucleotide sequence: TGTGCCAGCAGCCCATATAGCGGGCCTTACAATGAGCAGTTCTTC. The full variable domain, its missing parts supplied by reference TRBV7-9 and TRBJ2-1, is DTGVSQNPRHKITKRGQNVTFRCDPISEHNRLYWYRQTLGQGPEFLTYFQNEAQLEKSRLLSDRFSAERPKGSFSTLEIQRTEQGDSAMYLCASSPYSGPYNEQFFGPGTRLTVL.

This clonotype was picked up many times. The gene calls are TRBV28 and TRBJ2-7; the match to TRBD1 covers 8 bases. Per the germline V gene, CDR1 is MDHEN and CDR2 is SYDVKM. CDR3 length: 15 amino acids. V lost 5 bases, J lost 3 bases, and 9 bases stayed unmatched. CDR3 sequence: CASSPDRGPYYEQYF. CDR3 coding DNA: TGTGCCAGCAGTCCCGACAGGGGCCCGTACTACGAGCAGTACTTC.

Ten or more counts support this clonotype. V and J are TRBV5-6 and TRBJ2-7, with 10 bases fitting TRBD1. The CDR3 has 16 amino acids. With V trimmed by 6 bases and J by 1 base, 10 bases remained unmatched. Germline-derived CDR1 and CDR2 are SGHDT and YYEEEE. The CDR3 loop is CASNVWMGQGSYEQYF. The CDR3 region has the DNA TGTGCCAGCAACGTTTGGATGGGACAGGGGTCCTACGAGCAGTACTTC.

The J gene is TRBJ1-2, the V gene TRBV2; tentative D call: TRBD1 (5 bases). The CDR3 spans 14 residues. V was trimmed by 7 bases and J by 4 bases, leaving 16 bases between them. The germline V gene has CDR1 SNHLY and CDR2 FYNNEI. CDR3 coding DNA: TGTGCCAGCAATCTCCGAGTGACAGCCTATGGCTACACCTTC. It codes for CASNLRVTAYGYTF.

The J gene is TRBJ1-3, the V gene TRBV7-2; D remains ambiguous. Germline assignment: CDR1 SGHTA and CDR2 FQGNSA. There are 11 residues in the CDR3. Trimming cost V 9 bases and J 4 bases, with 7 bases left between them. For the CDR3, the DNA is TGTGCCAGTACAGAGGGAAACACCATATATTTT. As protein: CASTEGNTIYF.

This clonotype was found a few times. The chain employs TRBV12-3 or TRBV12-4 and TRBJ2-7; no clear D gene. The CDR3 runs to 13 residues. V was cut by 2 bases and J by 3 bases, with 8 bases left in between. The CDR3 loop is CASSLIYHYEQYF. Here the CDR3 DNA reads TGTGCCAGCAGTTTAATCTATCACTACGAGCAGTACTTC.

The rearrangement joins TRBV27 to TRBJ2-3, with 8 bases identical to TRBD2. There are 16 residues in the CDR3. In germline, CDR1 is MNHEY, CDR2 SMNVEV (reference sequence). V lost 6 bases, J lost 1 base, and 9 bases stayed unmatched. The CDR3, as DNA: TGTGCCAGCAGACTCGTAGCGGGGTCCCGCACAGATACGCAGTATTTT. This codes for CASRLVAGSRTDTQYF.

The chain uses TRBV7-2 and TRBJ1-2, with 10 bases that match TRBD1. This CDR3 region has 15 residues. V shed 6 bases, J shed 3 bases, and the junction held 7 bases outside the gene matches. Germline loops: CDR1 SGHTA, CDR2 FQGNSA. The CDR3 DNA sequence: TGTGCCAGCAGTACCGACAGGGGGCGGGACTATGGCTACACCTTC. It encodes CASSTDRGRDYGYTF.

This clonotype came up once. The gene calls are TRBV6-5 and TRBJ1-2, with 8 bases aligning to TRBD1. V dropped 6 bases and J dropped 4; count of bases not matched to a gene: 10. The CDR3 has 15 amino acids. The germline CDR1 and CDR2 sequences are MNHEY and SVGAGI. The CDR3 nucleotides read TGTGCCAGCAGGCCGGGCCCTGGACAGGGCTATGGCTACACCTTC. Translated, it gives CASRPGPGQGYGYTF.

The V gene is TRBV19, the J gene TRBJ2-3; D not resolved. Germline V gene lookup returns CDR1 LNHDA and CDR2 SQIVND (reference sequence). Deletions cut 3 bases from V and 0 bases from J, with 10 bases between. The CDR3 loop spans 15 amino acids. The CDR3 loop reads CASSMELVSTDTQYF. The CDR3 DNA sequence: TGTGCCAGTAGTATGGAACTCGTTAGCACAGATACGCAGTATTTT.

The chain is built from TRBV4-1 and TRBJ2-7; possibly TRBD2 for D (6 bases). CDR3 size: 14 residues. The germline V and J ends were trimmed by 6 bases and 2 bases, with 14 bases remaining between them. Germline CDR1 and CDR2: MGHRA and YSYEKL. CDR3 sequence reads: CASSPSGSTYEQYF. CDR3 DNA sequence: TGCGCCAGCAGTCCAAGCGGGTCGACCTACGAGCAGTACTTC.

V usage is TRBV9 and J usage is TRBJ2-3, with TRBD2 as a possible D gene (6 bases). Germline V lookup: CDR1 SGDLS, CDR2 YYNGEE. V lost 3 bases, J lost 1 base, and 12 bases lay in between. This CDR3 contains 15 residues. This CDR3 is CASSEAAGRTDTQYF. The CDR3 nucleotides read TGTGCCAGCAGCGAGGCAGCGGGCCGCACAGATACGCAGTATTTT.

Written as DNA, the CDR3 is TGTGCCACCAAGACTAGCGGGGGTCGCACAGATACGCAGTATTTT. This gives the protein CATKTSGGRTDTQYF. The chain combines TRBV2 with TRBJ2-3, with TRBD2 matching 12 bases. This CDR3 is built from 15 residues. The germline gives CDR1 SNHLY, CDR2 FYNNEI. Unmatched junction bases numbered 6, after V lost 10 bases and J lost 1 base.

The sample holds a few counts of this clonotype. The chain couples TRBV20-1 to TRBJ2-2; no clear D. Trimming took off 3 bases at V and 6 bases at J, with 5 bases between the two ends. The CDR3 has 11 residues. The germline CDR1 and CDR2 sequences are DFQATT and SNEGSKA (reference sequence). CDR3 sequence (DNA): TGCAGTGCTAGTCGGGCCGGGGAGCTGTTTTTT. It specifies CSASRAGELFF.

Ten or more counts support this clonotype. This chain joins TRBV6-1 and TRBJ2-5; D not certain. The V gene's germline CDR1 is MNHNS and CDR2 SASEGT. The CDR3 is 12 amino acids. V lost 0 bases and J 7 bases, leaving 6 bases between the germline ends. The CDR3 nucleotides are TGTGCCAGCAGTGAAGCGATGGTGACCCAGTACTTC. It codes for CASSEAMVTQYF.

This clonotype was picked up many times. In nucleotides, the CDR3 is TGTGCCAGCACCTACAGGGGATATGGGCCCCTCCACTTT. Translation gives CASTYRGYGPLHF. V gene TRBV6-5 combines with J gene TRBJ1-6; 7 bases line up with TRBD1. V shed 7 bases and J 13 bases; nucleotides not matched to a gene: 10. This CDR3 spans 13 amino acids. The germline gives CDR1 MNHEY, CDR2 SVGAGI.

This clonotype has at least ten counts. The genes are TRBV20-1 and TRBJ1-1; unclear D gene. The germline V gene has CDR1 DFQATT and CDR2 SNEGSKA (reference sequence). V was pared by 1 base and J by 1 base, with 4 bases between. The CDR3 runs to 12 residues. The CDR3 region is CSARAGNTEAFF. The CDR3 DNA follows: TGCAGTGCTAGAGCAGGGAACACTGAAGCTTTCTTT.

This clonotype appeared many times. The chain couples TRBV24-1 to TRBJ2-5; D unclear. Germline loops: CDR1 KGHDR, CDR2 SFDVKD. V gave up 3 bases and J gave up 5 bases, with 18 bases separating them. This CDR3 spans 16 amino acids. The CDR3 loop is CATSDNGPSTVETQYF. DNA for the CDR3: TGTGCCACCAGTGATAACGGGCCCAGCACCGTTGAGACCCAGTACTTC.

The gene calls are TRBV7-2 and TRBJ2-1; 8 bases are a match to TRBD2. Trimming took 7 bases from V and 6 from J; bases not matched to a gene: 11. The CDR3 is 15 residues long. CDR1 SGHTA and CDR2 FQGNSA come from the germline V gene. The CDR3 coding sequence is TGTGCCAGCACTAACGGCGGGGGGCAACCCAATGAGCAGTTCTTC. Protein sequence: CASTNGGGQPNEQFF.

In DNA form, the CDR3 reads TGTGCCATCAGCACAGGGGGCGCGGGGGAGACCCAGTACTTC. It codes for CAISTGGAGETQYF. V usage is TRBV10-3 and J usage is TRBJ2-5; 9 nucleotides match TRBD1. This CDR3 region has 14 residues. The germline CDR1 and CDR2 sequences are ENHRY and SYGVKD. V shed 6 bases, J shed 5 bases, and the junction held 7 bases outside the gene matches.

This rearrangement joins TRBV19 to TRBJ1-1; TRBD1 agrees at 7 bases. The CDR3 has 16 amino acids. Germline V gene lookup returns CDR1 LNHDA and CDR2 SQIVND (reference sequence). V shed 4 bases and J 0 bases; nucleotides not matched to a gene: 8. CDR3 loop: CASSRATGPLNTEAFF. The CDR3 DNA follows: TGTGCCAGTAGTAGGGCGACAGGGCCTTTGAACACTGAAGCTTTCTTT.